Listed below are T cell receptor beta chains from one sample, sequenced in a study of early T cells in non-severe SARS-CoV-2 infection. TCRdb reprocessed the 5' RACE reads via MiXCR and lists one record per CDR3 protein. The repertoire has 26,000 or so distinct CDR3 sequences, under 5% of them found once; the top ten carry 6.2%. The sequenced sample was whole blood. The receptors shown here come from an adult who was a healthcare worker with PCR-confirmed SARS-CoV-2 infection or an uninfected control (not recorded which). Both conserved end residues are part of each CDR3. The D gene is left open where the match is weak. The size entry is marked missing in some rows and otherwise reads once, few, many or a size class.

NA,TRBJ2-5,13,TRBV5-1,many,CASKEALEETQYF,TGCGCCAGCAAGGAAGCTCTGGAAGAGACCCAGTACTTC
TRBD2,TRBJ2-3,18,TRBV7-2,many,CASSLADRGSTFTDTQYF,TGTGCCAGCAGCTTAGCGGACCGCGGGAGTACCTTCACAGATACGCAGTATTTT
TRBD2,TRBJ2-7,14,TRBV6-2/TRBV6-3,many,CASRLAGGPYEQYF,TGTGCCAGCAGACTAGCGGGAGGACCCTACGAGCAGTACTTC
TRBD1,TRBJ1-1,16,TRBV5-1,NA,CASSLGTGGRQVGAFF,TGCGCCAGCAGCCTTGGGACAGGGGGCCGCCAAGTCGGAGCTTTCTTT
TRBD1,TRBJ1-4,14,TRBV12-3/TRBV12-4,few,CASRRTGAGEKLFF,TGTGCCAGCCGAAGGACAGGGGCAGGAGAAAAACTGTTTTTT
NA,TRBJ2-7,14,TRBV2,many,CASSRGRFSYEQYF,TGTGCCAGCAGTAGGGGACGGTTCTCCTACGAGCAGTACTTC
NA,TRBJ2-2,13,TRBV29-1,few,CSVGGTNTGELFF,TGCAGCGTTGGGGGGACCAACACCGGGGAGCTGTTTTTT
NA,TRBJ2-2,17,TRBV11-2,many,CASSLYMAGVNTGELFF,TGTGCCAGCAGCTTATATATGGCGGGCGTAAACACCGGGGAGCTGTTTTTT
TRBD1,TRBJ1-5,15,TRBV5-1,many,CASSRTGGGNQPQHF,TGCGCCAGCAGCCGCACAGGGGGAGGCAATCAGCCCCAGCATTTT
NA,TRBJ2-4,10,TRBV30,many,CAWSAGVQYF,TGTGCCTGGAGTGCAGGGGTCCAGTACTTC
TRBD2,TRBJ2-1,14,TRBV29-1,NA,CSVVRGLAAHEQFF,TGCAGCGTTGTACGGGGACTAGCTGCCCATGAGCAGTTCTTC
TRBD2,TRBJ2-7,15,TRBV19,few,CASSIGLAGMYEQYF,TGTGCCAGTAGTATCGGACTAGCGGGGATGTACGAGCAGTACTTC
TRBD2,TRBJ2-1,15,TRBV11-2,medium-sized,CASSLELAGYNEQFF,TGTGCCAGCAGCTTAGAGTTAGCGGGTTACAATGAGCAGTTCTTC
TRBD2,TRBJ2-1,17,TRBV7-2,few,CASSPGLAGGAYNEQFF,TGTGCCAGCAGCCCGGGGCTAGCGGGAGGCGCCTACAATGAGCAGTTCTTC
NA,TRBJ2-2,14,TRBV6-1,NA,CASSDRTLTEELFF,TGTGCCAGCAGTGATCGAACTCTGACCGAGGAGCTGTTTTTT
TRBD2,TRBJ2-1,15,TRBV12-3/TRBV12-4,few,CASSFQAGNYNEQFF,TGTGCCAGCAGTTTCCAAGCGGGAAATTACAATGAGCAGTTCTTC
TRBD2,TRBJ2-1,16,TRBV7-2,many,CASTLSQSGGNNEQFF,TGTGCCAGCACCTTGAGCCAAAGCGGGGGAAACAATGAGCAGTTCTTC
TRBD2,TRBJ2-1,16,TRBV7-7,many,CASSLDGSGSANEQFF,TGTGCTAGCAGCTTAGACGGGAGCGGGAGCGCCAATGAGCAGTTCTTC
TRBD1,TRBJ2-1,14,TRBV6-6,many,CATARQGSYNEQFF,TGTGCCACCGCCCGACAGGGCTCCTACAATGAGCAGTTCTTC
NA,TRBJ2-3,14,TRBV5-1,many,CASSLEGQADTQYF,TGCGCCAGCAGCTTGGAAGGCCAGGCAGATACGCAGTATTTT
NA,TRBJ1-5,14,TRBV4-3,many,CASSQDISAAAQHF,TGCGCCAGCAGCCAAGATATATCGGCGGCGGCCCAGCATTTT
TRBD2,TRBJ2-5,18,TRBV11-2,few,CASSLDLAGGPSWETQYF,TGTGCCAGCAGCTTAGATCTAGCGGGAGGGCCCTCGTGGGAGACCCAGTACTTC
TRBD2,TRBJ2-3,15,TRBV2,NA,CASRAGTSGIDTQYF,TGTGCCAGCAGAGCCGGGACTAGCGGGATAGATACGCAGTATTTT
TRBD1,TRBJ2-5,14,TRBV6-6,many,CASSFGNRGETQYF,TGTGCCAGCAGTTTTGGGAACAGGGGAGAGACCCAGTACTTC
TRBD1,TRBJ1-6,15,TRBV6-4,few,CASRDGQGGNSPLHF,TGTGCCAGCAGGGACGGACAGGGAGGGAATTCACCCCTCCACTTT
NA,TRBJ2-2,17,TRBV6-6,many,CASSYARSAENTGELFF,TGTGCCAGCAGTTACGCTCGAAGCGCGGAGAACACCGGGGAGCTGTTTTTT
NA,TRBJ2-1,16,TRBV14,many,CASSQTSSWGYNEQFF,TGTGCCAGCAGCCAAACTTCCTCATGGGGGTACAATGAGCAGTTCTTC
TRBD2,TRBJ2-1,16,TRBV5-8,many,CASSLGLAASYNEQFF,TGTGCCAGCAGCTTGGGACTAGCGGCTTCCTACAATGAGCAGTTCTTC
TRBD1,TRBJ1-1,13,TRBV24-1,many,CATSERTGLEAFF,TGTGCCACCAGTGAACGGACAGGCTTAGAAGCTTTCTTT
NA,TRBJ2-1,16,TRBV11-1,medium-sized,CASSAWTSISYNEQFF,TGTGCCAGCAGCGCCTGGACTTCGATCAGTTACAATGAGCAGTTCTTC
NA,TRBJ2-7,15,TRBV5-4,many,CASSLLAGGFNEQYF,TGTGCCAGCAGCTTACTAGCAGGGGGTTTCAACGAGCAGTACTTC
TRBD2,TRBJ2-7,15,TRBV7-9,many,CASRMSGRPDYEQYF,TGTGCCAGCCGAATGAGCGGGAGACCCGACTACGAGCAGTACTTC
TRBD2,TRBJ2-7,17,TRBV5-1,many,CASSSDPSSGRQGEQYF,TGCGCCAGCAGCTCTGATCCAAGCAGCGGGAGGCAGGGCGAGCAGTACTTC
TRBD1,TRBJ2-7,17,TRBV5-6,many,CASSSPSDGDRGHEQYF,TGTGCCAGCAGCTCGCCCTCAGATGGAGACAGGGGCCACGAGCAGTACTTC
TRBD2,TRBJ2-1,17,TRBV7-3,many,CASSLDLGLAGVHEQFF,TGTGCCAGCAGCTTAGACTTGGGACTAGCGGGAGTACATGAGCAGTTCTTC
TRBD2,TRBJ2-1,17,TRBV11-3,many,CASSLDVSAGGTNEQFF,TGTGCCAGCAGCTTGGACGTTTCGGCGGGAGGCACAAATGAGCAGTTCTTC
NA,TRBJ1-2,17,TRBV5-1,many,CASSRSLVAGLQYGYTF,TGCGCCAGCAGCCGGTCTTTGGTAGCGGGACTTCAATATGGCTACACCTTC
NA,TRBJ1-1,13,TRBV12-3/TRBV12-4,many,CASSRGRSTEAFF,TGTGCCAGCAGCCGAGGGAGGAGCACTGAAGCTTTCTTT
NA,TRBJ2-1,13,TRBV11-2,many,CASSPDRLGEQFF,TGTGCCAGCAGCCCAGACCGGTTGGGGGAGCAGTTCTTC
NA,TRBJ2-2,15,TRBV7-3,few,CASSLARTSTGELFF,TGTGCCAGCAGCTTAGCCCGGACGTCCACCGGGGAGCTGTTTTTT
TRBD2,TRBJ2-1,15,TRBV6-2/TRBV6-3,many,CASGKWAGGPDEQFF,TGTGCCAGCGGAAAGTGGGCGGGAGGGCCGGATGAGCAGTTCTTC
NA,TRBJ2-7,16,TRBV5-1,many,CASSLAYGTVAYEQYF,TGTGCCAGCAGCTTGGCCTACGGAACCGTCGCCTACGAGCAGTACTTC